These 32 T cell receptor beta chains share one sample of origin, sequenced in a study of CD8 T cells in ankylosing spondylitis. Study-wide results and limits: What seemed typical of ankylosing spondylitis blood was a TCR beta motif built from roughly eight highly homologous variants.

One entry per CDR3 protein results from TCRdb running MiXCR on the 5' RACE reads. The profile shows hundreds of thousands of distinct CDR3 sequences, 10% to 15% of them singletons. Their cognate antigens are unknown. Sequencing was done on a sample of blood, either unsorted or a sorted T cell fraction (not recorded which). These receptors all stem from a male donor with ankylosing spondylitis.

For the CDR3, the DNA is TGTGCCAGCAGCCCCACAGAGTATGGCTACACCTTC. Protein product: CASSPTEYGYTF. The chain joins TRBV2 to TRBJ1-2; D gene uncertain. Trimming shortened V by 6 bases and J by 5 bases, and 10 bases separated the two germline ends. From germline, CDR1 is SNHLY and CDR2 FYNNEI. The CDR3 runs 12 residues.

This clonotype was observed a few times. The CDR3 protein is CASSPKEGPNQETQYF. CDR3 DNA sequence: TGTGCCAGCTCACCAAAGGAGGGTCCGAATCAAGAGACCCAGTACTTC. The chain uses TRBV18 and TRBJ2-5; D perhaps matches TRBD2 (6 bases). Trimming shortened V by 2 bases and J by 2 bases, and 15 bases separated the two germline ends. The CDR3 totals 16 residues. CDR1 is KGHSH, CDR2 LQKENI, per germline.

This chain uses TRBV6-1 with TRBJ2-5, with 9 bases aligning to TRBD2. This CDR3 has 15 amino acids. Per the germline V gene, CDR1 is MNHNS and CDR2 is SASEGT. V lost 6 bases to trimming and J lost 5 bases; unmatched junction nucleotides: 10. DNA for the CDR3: TGTGCCAGCAGCCTTCCGGGACTAGCAAGGGAGACCCAGTACTTC. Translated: CASSLPGLARETQYF.

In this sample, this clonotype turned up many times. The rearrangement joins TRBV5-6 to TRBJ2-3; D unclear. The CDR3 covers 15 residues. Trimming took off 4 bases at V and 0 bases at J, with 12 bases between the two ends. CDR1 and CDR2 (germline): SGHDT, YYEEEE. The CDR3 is CASSVGPTSTDTQYF. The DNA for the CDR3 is TGTGCCAGCAGCGTGGGCCCGACTAGCACAGATACGCAGTATTTT.

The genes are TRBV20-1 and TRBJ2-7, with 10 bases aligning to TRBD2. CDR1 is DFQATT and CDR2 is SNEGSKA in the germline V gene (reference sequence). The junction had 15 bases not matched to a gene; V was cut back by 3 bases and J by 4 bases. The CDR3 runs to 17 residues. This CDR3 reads CSASYVPSGRAVYEQYF. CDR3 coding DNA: TGCAGTGCTAGTTACGTCCCCAGCGGGAGGGCCGTATACGAGCAGTACTTC.

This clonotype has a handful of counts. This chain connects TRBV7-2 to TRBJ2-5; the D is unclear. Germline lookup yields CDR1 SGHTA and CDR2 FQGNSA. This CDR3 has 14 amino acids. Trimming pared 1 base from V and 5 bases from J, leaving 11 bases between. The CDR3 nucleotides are TGTGCCAGCAGCTTAGTTGATAGATCGGAGACCCAGTACTTC. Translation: CASSLVDRSETQYF.

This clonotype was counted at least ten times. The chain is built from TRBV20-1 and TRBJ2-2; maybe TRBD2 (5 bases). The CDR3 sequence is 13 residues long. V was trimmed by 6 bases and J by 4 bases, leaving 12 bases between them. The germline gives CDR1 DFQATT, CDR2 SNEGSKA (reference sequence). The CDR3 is CSARVRTTGELFF. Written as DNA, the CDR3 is TGCAGTGCGCGGGTCCGGACCACCGGGGAGCTGTTTTTT.

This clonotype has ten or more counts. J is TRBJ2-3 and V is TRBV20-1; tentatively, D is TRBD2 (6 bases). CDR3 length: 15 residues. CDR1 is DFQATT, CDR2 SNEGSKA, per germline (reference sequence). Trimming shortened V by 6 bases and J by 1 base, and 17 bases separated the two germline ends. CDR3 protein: CSANPAASGTDTQYF. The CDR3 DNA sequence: TGCAGTGCAAACCCTGCGGCTAGCGGCACAGATACGCAGTATTTT.

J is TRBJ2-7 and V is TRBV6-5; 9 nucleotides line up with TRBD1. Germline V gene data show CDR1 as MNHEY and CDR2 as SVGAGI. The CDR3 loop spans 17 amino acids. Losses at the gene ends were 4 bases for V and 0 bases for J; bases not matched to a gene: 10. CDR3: CASSSYPGTGLSYEQYF. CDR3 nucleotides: TGTGCCAGCAGTTCGTACCCCGGGACAGGGCTCTCCTACGAGCAGTACTTC.

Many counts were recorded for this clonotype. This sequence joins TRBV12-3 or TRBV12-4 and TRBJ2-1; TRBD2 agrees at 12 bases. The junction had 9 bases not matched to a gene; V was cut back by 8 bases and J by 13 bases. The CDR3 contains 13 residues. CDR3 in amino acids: CASGLAGSPGQFF. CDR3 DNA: TGTGCCAGCGGACTAGCGGGGTCCCCTGGTCAGTTCTTC.

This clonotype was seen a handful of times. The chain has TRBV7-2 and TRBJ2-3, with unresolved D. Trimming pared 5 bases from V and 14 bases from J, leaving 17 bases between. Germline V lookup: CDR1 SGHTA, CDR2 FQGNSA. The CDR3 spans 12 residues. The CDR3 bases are TGTGCCAGCAGCCCCACCGGACCCTCTGCGTATTTT. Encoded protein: CASSPTGPSAYF.

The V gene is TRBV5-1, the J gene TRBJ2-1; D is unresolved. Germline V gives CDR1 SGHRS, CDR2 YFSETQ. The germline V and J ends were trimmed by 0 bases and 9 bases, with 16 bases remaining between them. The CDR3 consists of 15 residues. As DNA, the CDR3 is TGCGCCAGCAGCTTGGGGGGTACCTTGTTCAGTGAGCAGTTCTTC. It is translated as CASSLGGTLFSEQFF.

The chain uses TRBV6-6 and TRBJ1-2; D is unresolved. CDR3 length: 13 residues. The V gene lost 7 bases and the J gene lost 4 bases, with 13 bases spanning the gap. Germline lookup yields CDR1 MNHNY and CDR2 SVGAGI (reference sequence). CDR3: CASNLARSYGYTF. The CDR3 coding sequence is TGTGCCAGCAACTTGGCCAGATCCTATGGCTACACCTTC.

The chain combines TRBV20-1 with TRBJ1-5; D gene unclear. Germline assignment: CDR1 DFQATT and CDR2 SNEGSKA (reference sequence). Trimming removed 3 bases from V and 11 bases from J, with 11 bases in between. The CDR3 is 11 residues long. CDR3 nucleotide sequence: TGCAGTGCTAGTGGTTCCGCAGCCCAGCATTTT. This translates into CSASGSAAQHF.

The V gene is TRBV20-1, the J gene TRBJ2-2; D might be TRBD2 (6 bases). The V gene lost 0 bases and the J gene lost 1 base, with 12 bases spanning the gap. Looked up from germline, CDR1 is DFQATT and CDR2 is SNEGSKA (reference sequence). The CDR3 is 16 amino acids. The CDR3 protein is CSARDWGVGNTGELFF. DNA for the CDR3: TGCAGTGCTAGAGATTGGGGGGTGGGGAACACCGGGGAGCTGTTTTTT.

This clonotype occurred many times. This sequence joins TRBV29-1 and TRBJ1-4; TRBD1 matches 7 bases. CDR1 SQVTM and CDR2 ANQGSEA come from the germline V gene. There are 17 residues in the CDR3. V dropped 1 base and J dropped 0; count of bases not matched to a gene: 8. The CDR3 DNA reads TGCAGCGTTGAAGGAGGGACAGACCGCGCAACTAATGAAAAACTGTTTTTT. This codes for CSVEGGTDRATNEKLFF.

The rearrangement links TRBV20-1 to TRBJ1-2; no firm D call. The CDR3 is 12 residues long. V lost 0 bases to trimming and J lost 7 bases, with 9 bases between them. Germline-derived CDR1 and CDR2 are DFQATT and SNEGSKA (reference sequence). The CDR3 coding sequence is TGCAGTGCTAGAGATAGAGCTCTTGGCTACACCTTC. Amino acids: CSARDRALGYTF.

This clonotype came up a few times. The CDR3 loop is CAISERQGFYGYTF. The CDR3 bases are TGTGCCATCAGTGAAAGACAGGGGTTCTATGGCTACACCTTC. The chain joins TRBV10-3 to TRBJ1-2, with 8 bases matching TRBD1. CDR1 is ENHRY, CDR2 SYGVKD, per germline. V lost 3 bases to trimming and J lost 4 bases; unmatched junction nucleotides: 4. CDR3 length: 14 residues.

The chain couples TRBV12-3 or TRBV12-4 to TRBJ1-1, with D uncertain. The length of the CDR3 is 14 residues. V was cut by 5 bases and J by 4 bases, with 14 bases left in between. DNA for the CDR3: TGTGCCAGCAGTCCGAACAGCATAATCACTGAAGCTTTCTTT. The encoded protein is CASSPNSIITEAFF.

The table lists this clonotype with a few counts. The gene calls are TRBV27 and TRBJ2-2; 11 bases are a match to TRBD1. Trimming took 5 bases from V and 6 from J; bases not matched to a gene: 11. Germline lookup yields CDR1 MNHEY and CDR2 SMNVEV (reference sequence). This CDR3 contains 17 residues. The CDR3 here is CASSPLSPGQGAGELFF. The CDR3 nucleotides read TGTGCCAGCAGTCCACTATCACCGGGACAGGGGGCCGGGGAGCTGTTTTTT.

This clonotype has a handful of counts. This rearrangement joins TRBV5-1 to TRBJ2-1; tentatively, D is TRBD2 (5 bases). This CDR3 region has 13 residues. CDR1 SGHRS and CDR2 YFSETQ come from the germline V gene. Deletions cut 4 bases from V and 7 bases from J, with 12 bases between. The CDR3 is CASSPGVGNEQFF. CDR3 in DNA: TGCGCCAGCAGCCCCGGGGTAGGAAATGAGCAGTTCTTC.

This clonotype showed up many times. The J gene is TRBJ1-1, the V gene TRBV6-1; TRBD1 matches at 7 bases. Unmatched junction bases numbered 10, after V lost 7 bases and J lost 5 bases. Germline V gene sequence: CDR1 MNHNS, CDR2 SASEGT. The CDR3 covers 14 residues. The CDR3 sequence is CASTRVGRGTEAFF. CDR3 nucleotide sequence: TGTGCCAGCACCCGGGTGGGCAGGGGGACTGAAGCTTTCTTT.

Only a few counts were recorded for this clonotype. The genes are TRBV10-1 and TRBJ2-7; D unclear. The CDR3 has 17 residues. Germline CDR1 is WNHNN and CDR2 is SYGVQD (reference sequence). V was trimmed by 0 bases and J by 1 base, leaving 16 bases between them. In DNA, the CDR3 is TGCGCCAGCAGTGAGTCTTTCCCGGGCCACCCTTCCTACGAGCAGTACTTC. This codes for CASSESFPGHPSYEQYF.

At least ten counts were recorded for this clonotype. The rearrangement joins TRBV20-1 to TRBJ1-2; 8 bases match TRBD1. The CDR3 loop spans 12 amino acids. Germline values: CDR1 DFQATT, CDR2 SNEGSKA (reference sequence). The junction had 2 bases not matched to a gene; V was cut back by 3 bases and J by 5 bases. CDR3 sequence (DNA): TGCAGTGCTAGGGGACAGGCATATGGCTACACCTTC. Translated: CSARGQAYGYTF.

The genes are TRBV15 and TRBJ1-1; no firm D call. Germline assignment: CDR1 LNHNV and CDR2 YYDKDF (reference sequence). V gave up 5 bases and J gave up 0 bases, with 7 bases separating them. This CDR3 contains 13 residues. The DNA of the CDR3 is TGTGCCACCAGCCTCGACTTGAACACTGAAGCTTTCTTT. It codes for CATSLDLNTEAFF.

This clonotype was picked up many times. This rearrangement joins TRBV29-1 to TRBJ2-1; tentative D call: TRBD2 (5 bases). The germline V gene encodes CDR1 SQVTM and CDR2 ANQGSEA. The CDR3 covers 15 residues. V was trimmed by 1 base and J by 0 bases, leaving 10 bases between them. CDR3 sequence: CSVEGASFSYNEQFF. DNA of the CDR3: TGCAGCGTTGAAGGGGCTAGCTTCTCCTACAATGAGCAGTTCTTC.

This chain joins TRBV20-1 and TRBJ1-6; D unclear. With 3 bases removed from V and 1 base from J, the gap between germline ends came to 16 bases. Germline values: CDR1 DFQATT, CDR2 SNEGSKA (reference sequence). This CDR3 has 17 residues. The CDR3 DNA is TGCAGTGCTAGGTCGTTTCAAGCTTCGTCCTATAATTCACCCCTCCACTTT. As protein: CSARSFQASSYNSPLHF.

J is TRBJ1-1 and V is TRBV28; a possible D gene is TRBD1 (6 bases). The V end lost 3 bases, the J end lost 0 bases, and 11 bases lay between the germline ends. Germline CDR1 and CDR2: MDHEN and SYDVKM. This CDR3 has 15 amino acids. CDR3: CASSFEQGLNTEAFF. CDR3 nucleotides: TGTGCCAGCAGTTTTGAGCAGGGGCTGAACACTGAAGCTTTCTTT.

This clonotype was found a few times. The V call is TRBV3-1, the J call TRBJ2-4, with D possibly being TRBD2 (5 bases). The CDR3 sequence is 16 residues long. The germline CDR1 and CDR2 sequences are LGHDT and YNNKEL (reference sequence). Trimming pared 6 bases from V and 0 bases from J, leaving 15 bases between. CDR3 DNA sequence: TGTGCCAGCAGTAAAGGACTGCCACTAGCCAAAAACATTCAGTACTTC. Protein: CASSKGLPLAKNIQYF.

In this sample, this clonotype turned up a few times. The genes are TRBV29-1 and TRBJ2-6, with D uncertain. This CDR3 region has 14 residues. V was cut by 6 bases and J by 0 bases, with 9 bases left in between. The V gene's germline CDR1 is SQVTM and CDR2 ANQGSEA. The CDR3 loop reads CSVPVVSGANVLTF. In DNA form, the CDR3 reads TGCAGCGTCCCCGTAGTCTCTGGGGCCAACGTCCTGACTTTC.

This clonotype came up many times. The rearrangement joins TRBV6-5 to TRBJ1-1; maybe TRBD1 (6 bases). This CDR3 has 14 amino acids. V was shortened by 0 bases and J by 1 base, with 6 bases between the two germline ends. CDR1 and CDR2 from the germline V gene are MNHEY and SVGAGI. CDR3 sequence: CASSYSRGNTEAFF. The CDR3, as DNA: TGTGCCAGCAGTTACTCCAGGGGGAACACTGAAGCTTTCTTT.

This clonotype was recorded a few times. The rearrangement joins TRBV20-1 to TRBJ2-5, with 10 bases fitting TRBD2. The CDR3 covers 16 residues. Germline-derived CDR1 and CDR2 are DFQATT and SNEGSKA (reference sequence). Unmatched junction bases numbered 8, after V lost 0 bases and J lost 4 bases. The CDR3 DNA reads TGCAGTGCTAGAGAAGCGGGAGGGGGGAGTGGAGAGACCCAGTACTTC. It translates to CSAREAGGGSGETQYF.